These 15 T cell receptor beta chains originate from one sample sequenced in a study of CD8+ T cells in alopecia areata. Treatment described: oral pan-JAK inhibitor, 5-10 mg twice daily. Isolated RNA was reverse transcribed into cDNA used as the sequencing template. Profiled with immunoSEQ multiplex PCR; TCRdb holds only in-frame clones, not every one. The repertoire holds approximately 300,000 clones, with over 45% as singletons. Specimen: CD4+ T cells sorted from blood, collected at week 24, from a patient treated with tofacitinib. These receptors originate from a human donor with alopecia areata.

The chain links TRBV5-1 to TRBJ2-5; TRBD2 is a possible D gene (6 bases). Per germline, CDR1 SGHRS and CDR2 YFSETQ. V was clipped by 4 bases and J by 5 bases, with 9 bases between them. This CDR3 is 12 amino acids long. The CDR3 loop reads CASSLAFETQYF. The CDR3 bases are TGCGCCAGCAGCCTAGCGTTTGAGACCCAGTACTTC.

This clone was counted a few times. The chain combines TRBV6-5 with TRBJ1-1; 8 nucleotides match TRBD1. V was clipped by 4 bases and J by 8 bases; unmatched bases: 3. The CDR3 consists of 12 residues. CDR1 and CDR2 from the germline V gene are MNHEY and SVGAGI. CDR3 DNA sequence: TGTGCCAGCAGTTTTACAGGGGGGGAAGCTTTCTTT. Its translation: CASSFTGGEAFF.

In this sample, this clone turned up a few times. The chain has TRBV4-2 and TRBJ2-3; D perhaps matches TRBD1 (6 bases). The CDR3 contains 14 residues. The ends were cut back, 4 bases at V and 0 bases at J, with 8 bases in the middle. Germline lookup yields CDR1 LGHNA and CDR2 YNFKEQ. The CDR3 nucleotides are TGTGCCAGCAGCCCCACAGGGAGCACAGATACGCAGTATTTT. Encoded protein: CASSPTGSTDTQYF.

V is TRBV10-3 and J is TRBJ2-2; D uncertain. In germline, CDR1 is ENHRY, CDR2 SYGVKD. V shed 1 base and J shed 5 bases, with 8 bases lying between them. This CDR3 spans 14 amino acids. In DNA, the CDR3 is TGTGCCATCAGTGAGTGGAGTGGAACCGGGGAGCTGTTTTTT. Amino acids: CAISEWSGTGELFF.

The rearrangement uses TRBV7-3 and TRBJ1-1; D might be TRBD1 (6 bases). Trimming took off 2 bases at V and 4 bases at J, with 8 bases between the two ends. The CDR3 extends over 13 amino acids. CDR1 is SGHTA and CDR2 is FQGTGA in the germline V gene. The CDR3 DNA reads TGTGCCAGCAGCTTAGACAGGTTCACTGAAGCTTTCTTT. It specifies CASSLDRFTEAFF.

V is TRBV4-1 and J is TRBJ1-2; the D gene is possibly TRBD1 (5 bases). This CDR3 is 17 amino acids long. Trimming removed 4 bases from V and 8 bases from J, with 26 bases in between. Germline-derived CDR1 and CDR2 are MGHRA and YSYEKL. CDR3 residues: CASSRSGTGSDWDGYTF. The CDR3 bases are TGCGCCAGCAGCCGGAGCGGTACCGGGTCCGATTGGGACGGCTACACCTTC.

This clone was counted only a few times. In DNA, the CDR3 is TGTGCCAGCAGTGAGGGGGTTAGGGGCAATCAGCCCCAGCATTTT. Translated, it gives CASSEGVRGNQPQHF. V usage is TRBV2 and J usage is TRBJ1-5; tentatively, D is TRBD1 (5 bases). Germline CDR1 and CDR2: SNHLY and FYNNEI. This CDR3 comprises 15 residues. Deletions cut 3 bases from V and 2 bases from J, with 11 bases between.

The chain links TRBV7-2 to TRBJ2-7, with a possible D match to TRBD2 (7 bases). Germline-derived CDR1 and CDR2 are SGHTA and FQGNSA. V shed 5 bases and J shed 6 bases, with 20 bases lying between them. The length of the CDR3 is 15 residues. The CDR3 reads CASSPRGGAYREQYF. CDR3 nucleotide sequence: TGTGCCAGCAGCCCGAGGGGGGGCGCGTACCGCGAGCAGTACTTC. The full variable domain, completed using reference TRBV7-2 and TRBJ2-7, is GAGVSQSPSNKVTEKGKDVELRCDPISGHTALYWYRQSLGQGLEFLIYFQGNSAPDKSGLPSDRFSAERTGGSVSTLTIQRTQQEDSAVYLCASSPRGGAYREQYFGPGTRLTVT.

A few counts support this clone. The J gene is TRBJ2-1, the V gene TRBV19; 8 nucleotides match TRBD1. CDR3 size: 17 residues. After removal of 1 base from V and 7 bases from J, the junction contained 12 bases not matched to a gene. Germline CDR1 LNHDA, CDR2 SQIVND (reference sequence). CDR3 DNA sequence: TGTGCCAGTAGTATAGGAGAGAGACAGGGGTTAAGGAATGAGCAGTTCTTC. Protein: CASSIGERQGLRNEQFF.

The chain employs TRBV29-1 and TRBJ1-1, with D tentatively TRBD1 (5 bases). The ends were cut back, 7 bases at V and 4 bases at J, with 10 bases in the middle. From germline, CDR1 is SQVTM and CDR2 ANQGSEA. The CDR3 extends over 11 amino acids. In nucleotides, the CDR3 is TGCAGCGGCCAGGGTAGCACTGAAGCTTTCTTT. Protein sequence: CSGQGSTEAFF. Full variable domain (outside the CDR3, taken from reference TRBV29-1 and TRBJ1-1): SAVISQKPSRDICQRGTSLTIQCQVDSQVTMMFWYRQQPGQSLTLIATANQGSEATYESGFVIDKFPISRPNLTFSTLTVSNMSPEDSSIYLCSGQGSTEAFFGQGTRLTVV.

The rearrangement uses TRBV5-6 and TRBJ2-3, with TRBD1 matching 7 bases. Germline-derived CDR1 and CDR2 are SGHDT and YYEEEE. V lost 4 bases and J lost 5; bases outside the gene matches: 7. This CDR3 has 14 amino acids. This chain's CDR3 is CASSANTGEDTQYF. The CDR3 DNA follows: TGTGCCAGCAGCGCCAATACAGGGGAAGATACGCAGTATTTT.

This chain connects TRBV7-2 to TRBJ2-5, with TRBD1 matching 7 bases. After removal of 3 bases from V and 4 bases from J, the junction contained 5 bases not matched to a gene. Germline-derived CDR1 and CDR2 are SGHTA and FQGNSA. The CDR3 extends over 14 amino acids. The CDR3 protein is CASSFTRGSETQYF. The CDR3 coding sequence is TGTGCCAGCAGCTTTACCAGGGGGTCAGAGACCCAGTACTTC. Supplemented by reference TRBV7-2 and TRBJ2-5, the full variable domain reads GAGVSQSPSNKVTEKGKDVELRCDPISGHTALYWYRQSLGQGLEFLIYFQGNSAPDKSGLPSDRFSAERTGGSVSTLTIQRTQQEDSAVYLCASSFTRGSETQYFGPGTRLLVL.

The chain uses TRBV4-1 and TRBJ2-3; D might be TRBD2 (6 bases). V lost 1 base, J lost 3 bases, and 8 bases lay in between. The germline gives CDR1 MGHRA, CDR2 YSYEKL. The CDR3 contains 14 residues. CDR3 in amino acids: CASSQAGTTDTQYF. The CDR3 DNA is TGCGCCAGCAGCCAAGCGGGGACTACAGATACGCAGTATTTT.

The chain is built from TRBV20-1 and TRBJ2-3, with a weak D call TRBD2 (6 bases). The CDR3 is 11 amino acids. V was cut by 6 bases and J by 3 bases, with 7 bases left in between. CDR1 is DFQATT, CDR2 SNEGSKA, per germline (reference sequence). The CDR3 DNA is TGCAGTGCCGGGACTACAGATACGCAGTATTTT. This gives the protein CSAGTTDTQYF.

The chain carries TRBV25-1 and TRBJ2-1; 10 bases are shared with TRBD1. V shed 1 base and J 5 bases; nucleotides not matched to a gene: 5. Germline CDR1 is MGHDK and CDR2 is SYGVNS. The CDR3 runs 16 residues. The CDR3 DNA reads as TGTGCCAGCAGTGAATTGGGGGACAGGGGTCACAATGAGCAGTTCTTC. Its translation: CASSELGDRGHNEQFF. The complete variable domain, with remaining parts taken from reference TRBV25-1 and TRBJ2-1, reads EADIYQTPRYLVIGTGKKITLECSQTMGHDKMYWYQQDPGMELHLIHYSYGVNSTEKGDLSSESTVSRIRTEHFPLTLESARPSHTSQYLCASSELGDRGHNEQFFGPGTRLTVL.